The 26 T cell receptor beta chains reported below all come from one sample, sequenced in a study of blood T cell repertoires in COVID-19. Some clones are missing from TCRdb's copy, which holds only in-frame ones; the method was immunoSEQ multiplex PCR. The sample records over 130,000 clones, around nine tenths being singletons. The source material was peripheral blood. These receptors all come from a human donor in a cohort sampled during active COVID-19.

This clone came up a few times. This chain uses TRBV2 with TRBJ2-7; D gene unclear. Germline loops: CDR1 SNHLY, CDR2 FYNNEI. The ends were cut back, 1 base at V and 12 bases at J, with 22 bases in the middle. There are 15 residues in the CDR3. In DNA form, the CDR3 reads TGTGCCAGCAGTGAAGAAGGCCAGCTACGAGGAGCCGGGTACTTC. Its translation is CASSEEGQLRGAGYF. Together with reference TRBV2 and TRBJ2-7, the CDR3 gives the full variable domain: EPEVTQTPSHQVTQMGQEVILRCVPISNHLYFYWYRQILGQKVEFLVSFYNNEISEKSEIFDDQFSVERPDGSNFTLKIRSTKLEDSAMYFCASSEEGQLRGAGYFGPGTRLTVT.

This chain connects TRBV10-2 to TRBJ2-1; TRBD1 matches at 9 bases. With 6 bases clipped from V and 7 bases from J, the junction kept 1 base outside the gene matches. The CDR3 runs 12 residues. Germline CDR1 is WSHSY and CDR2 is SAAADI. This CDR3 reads CASRTGGNEQFF. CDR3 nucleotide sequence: TGCGCCAGCAGGACAGGGGGAAATGAGCAGTTCTTC.

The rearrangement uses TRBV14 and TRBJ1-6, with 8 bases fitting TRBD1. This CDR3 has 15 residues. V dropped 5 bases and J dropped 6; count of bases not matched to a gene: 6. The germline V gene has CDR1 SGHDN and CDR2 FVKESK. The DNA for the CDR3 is TGTGCCAGCAGCTATTCGGGACAGGTTAATTCACCCCTCCACTTT. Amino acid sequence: CASSYSGQVNSPLHF.

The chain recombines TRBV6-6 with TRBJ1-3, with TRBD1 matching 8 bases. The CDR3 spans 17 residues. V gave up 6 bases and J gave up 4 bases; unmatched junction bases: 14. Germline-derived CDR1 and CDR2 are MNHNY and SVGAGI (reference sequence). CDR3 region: CASSRLLYRGRGNTIYF. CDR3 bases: TGTGCCAGCAGCCGATTACTCTACAGGGGGAGAGGAAACACCATATATTTT.

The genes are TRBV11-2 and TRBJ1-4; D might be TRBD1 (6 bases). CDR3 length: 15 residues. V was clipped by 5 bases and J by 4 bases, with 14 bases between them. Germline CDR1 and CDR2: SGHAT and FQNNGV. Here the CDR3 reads CASSIPQGNNEKLFF. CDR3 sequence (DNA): TGTGCCAGCAGCATCCCACAGGGTAATAATGAAAAACTGTTTTTT.

DNA for the CDR3: TGTGCCAGCAGCGGACAGGGAGAACGAGAGACCCAGTACTTC. Its translation is CASSGQGERETQYF. J is TRBJ2-5 and V is TRBV27; 8 positions match TRBD1. In germline, CDR1 is MNHEY, CDR2 SMNVEV (reference sequence). Unmatched junction bases numbered 7, after V lost 6 bases and J lost 4 bases. This CDR3 has 14 residues.

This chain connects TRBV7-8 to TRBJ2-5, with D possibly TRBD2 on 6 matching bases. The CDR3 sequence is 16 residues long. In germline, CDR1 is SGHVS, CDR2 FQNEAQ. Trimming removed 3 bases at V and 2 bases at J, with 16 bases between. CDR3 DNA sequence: TGTGCCAGCAGCTTCGGGAGAGCAGCGGTGCAAGAGACCCAGTACTTC. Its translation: CASSFGRAAVQETQYF. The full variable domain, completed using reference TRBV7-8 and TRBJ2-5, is GAGVSQSPRYKVAKRGQDVALRCDPISGHVSLFWYQQALGQGPEFLTYFQNEAQLDKSGLPSDRFFAERPEGSVSTLKIQRTQQEDSAVYLCASSFGRAAVQETQYFGPGTRLLVL.

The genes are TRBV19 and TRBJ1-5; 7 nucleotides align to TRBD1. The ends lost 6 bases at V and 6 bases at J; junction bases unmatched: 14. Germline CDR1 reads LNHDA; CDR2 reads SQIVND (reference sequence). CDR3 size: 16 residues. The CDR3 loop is CASRPGQDIRGQPQHF. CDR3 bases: TGTGCCAGTAGGCCAGGACAGGACATAAGAGGTCAGCCCCAGCATTTT.

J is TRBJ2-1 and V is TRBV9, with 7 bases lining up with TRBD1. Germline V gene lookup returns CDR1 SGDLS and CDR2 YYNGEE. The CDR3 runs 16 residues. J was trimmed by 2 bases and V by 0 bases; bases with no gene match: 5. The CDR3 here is CASSVGGQRTYNEQFF. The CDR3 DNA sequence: TGTGCCAGCAGCGTAGGGGGACAGAGGACCTACAATGAGCAGTTCTTC.

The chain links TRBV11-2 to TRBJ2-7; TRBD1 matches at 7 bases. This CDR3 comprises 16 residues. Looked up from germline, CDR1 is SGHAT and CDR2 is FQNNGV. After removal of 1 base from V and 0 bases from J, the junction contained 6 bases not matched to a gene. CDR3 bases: TGTGCCAGCAGCTTAGGGGGGACAGTAAGCTCCTACGAGCAGTACTTC. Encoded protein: CASSLGGTVSSYEQYF. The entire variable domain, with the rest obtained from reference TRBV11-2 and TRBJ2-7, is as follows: EAGVAQSPRYKIIEKRQSVAFWCNPISGHATLYWYQQILGQGPKLLIQFQNNGVVDDSQLPKDRFSAERLKGVDSTLKIQPAKLEDSAVYLCASSLGGTVSSYEQYFGPGTRLTVT.

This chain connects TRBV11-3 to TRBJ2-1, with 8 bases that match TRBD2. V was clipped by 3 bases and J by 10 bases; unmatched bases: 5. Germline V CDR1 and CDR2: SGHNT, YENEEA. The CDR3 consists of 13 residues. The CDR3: CASSFRTSREQFF. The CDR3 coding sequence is TGTGCCAGCAGCTTTAGGACTAGCAGAGAGCAGTTCTTC.

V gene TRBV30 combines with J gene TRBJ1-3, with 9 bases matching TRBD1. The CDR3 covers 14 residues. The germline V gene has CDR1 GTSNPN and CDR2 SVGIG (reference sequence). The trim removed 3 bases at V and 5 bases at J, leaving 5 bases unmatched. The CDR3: CAWRDRGQRNTIYF. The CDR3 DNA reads TGTGCCTGGAGGGACAGGGGTCAGAGAAACACCATATATTTT.

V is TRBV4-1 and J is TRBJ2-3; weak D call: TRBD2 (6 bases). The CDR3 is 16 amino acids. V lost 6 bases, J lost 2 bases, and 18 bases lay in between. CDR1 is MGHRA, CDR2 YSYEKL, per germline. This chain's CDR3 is CASSQEGLLITDTQYF. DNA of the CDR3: TGCGCCAGCAGTCAGGAGGGTTTGCTAATCACAGATACGCAGTATTTT.

The CDR3 reads CASSYSGAGRARGYTF. The CDR3 region has the DNA TGTGCCAGCAGTTACTCCGGAGCTGGCAGGGCAAGAGGCTACACCTTC. The chain recombines TRBV6-5 with TRBJ1-2, with D possibly being TRBD1 (5 bases). Germline V gene lookup returns CDR1 MNHEY and CDR2 SVGAGI. V lost 0 bases and J lost 8, with 19 bases in between. This CDR3 spans 16 amino acids.

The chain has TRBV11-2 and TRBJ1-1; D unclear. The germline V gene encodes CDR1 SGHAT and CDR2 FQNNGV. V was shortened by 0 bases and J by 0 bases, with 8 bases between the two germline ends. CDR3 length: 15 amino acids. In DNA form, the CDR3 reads TGTGCCAGCAGCTTAGAAGCAATGATGAACACTGAAGCTTTCTTT. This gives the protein CASSLEAMMNTEAFF. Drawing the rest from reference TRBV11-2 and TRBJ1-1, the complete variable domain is EAGVAQSPRYKIIEKRQSVAFWCNPISGHATLYWYQQILGQGPKLLIQFQNNGVVDDSQLPKDRFSAERLKGVDSTLKIQPAKLEDSAVYLCASSLEAMMNTEAFFGQGTRLTVV.

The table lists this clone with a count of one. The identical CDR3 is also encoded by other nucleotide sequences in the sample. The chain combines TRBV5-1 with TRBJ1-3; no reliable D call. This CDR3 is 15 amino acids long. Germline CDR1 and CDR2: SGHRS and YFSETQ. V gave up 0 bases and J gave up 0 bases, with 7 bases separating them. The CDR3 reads CASSLGTASGNTIYF. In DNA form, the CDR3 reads TGCGCCAGCAGCTTGGGTACAGCCTCTGGAAACACCATATATTTT.

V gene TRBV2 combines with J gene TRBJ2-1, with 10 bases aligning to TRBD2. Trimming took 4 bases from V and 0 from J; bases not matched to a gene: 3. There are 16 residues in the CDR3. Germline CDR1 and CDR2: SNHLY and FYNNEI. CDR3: CASSVGLAASYNEQFF. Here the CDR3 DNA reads TGTGCCAGCAGTGTCGGACTAGCGGCCTCCTACAATGAGCAGTTCTTC.

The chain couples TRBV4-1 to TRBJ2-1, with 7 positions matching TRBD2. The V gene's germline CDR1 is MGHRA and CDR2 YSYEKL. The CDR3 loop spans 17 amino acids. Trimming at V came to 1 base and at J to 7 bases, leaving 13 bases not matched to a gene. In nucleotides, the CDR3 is TGCGCCAGCAGCCAAGGCGTGGCGGGGGACCGCCCAAATGAGCAGTTCTTC. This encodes CASSQGVAGDRPNEQFF.

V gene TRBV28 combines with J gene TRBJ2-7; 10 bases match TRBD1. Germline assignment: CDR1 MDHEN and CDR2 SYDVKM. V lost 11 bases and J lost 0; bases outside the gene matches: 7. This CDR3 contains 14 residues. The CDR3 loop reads CAAPGQGFSYEQYF. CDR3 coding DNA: TGTGCCGCGCCGGGACAGGGGTTCTCCTACGAGCAGTACTTC.

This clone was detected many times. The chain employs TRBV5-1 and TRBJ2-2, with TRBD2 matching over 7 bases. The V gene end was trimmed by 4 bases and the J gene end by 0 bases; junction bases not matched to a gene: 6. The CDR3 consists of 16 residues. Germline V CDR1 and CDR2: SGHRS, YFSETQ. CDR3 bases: TGCGCCAGCAGCGTGGGCGGGAGCTCGAACACCGGGGAGCTGTTTTTT. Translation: CASSVGGSSNTGELFF. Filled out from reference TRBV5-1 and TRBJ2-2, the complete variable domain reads KAGVTQTPRYLIKTRGQQVTLSCSPISGHRSVSWYQQTPGQGLQFLFEYFSETQRNKGNFPGRFSGRQFSNSRSEMNVSTLELGDSALYLCASSVGGSSNTGELFFGEGSRLTVL.

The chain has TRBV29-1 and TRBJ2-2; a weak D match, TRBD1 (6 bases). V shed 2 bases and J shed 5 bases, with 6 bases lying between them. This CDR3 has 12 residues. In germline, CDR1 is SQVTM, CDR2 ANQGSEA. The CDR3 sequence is CSVETGTGELFF. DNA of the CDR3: TGCAGCGTTGAAACAGGGACCGGGGAGCTGTTTTTT.

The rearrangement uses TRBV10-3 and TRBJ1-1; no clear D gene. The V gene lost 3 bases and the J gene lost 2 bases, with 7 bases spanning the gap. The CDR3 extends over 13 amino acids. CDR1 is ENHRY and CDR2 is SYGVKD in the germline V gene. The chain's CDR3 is CAISEQLNTEAFF. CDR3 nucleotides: TGTGCCATCAGTGAACAGCTAAACACTGAAGCTTTCTTT.

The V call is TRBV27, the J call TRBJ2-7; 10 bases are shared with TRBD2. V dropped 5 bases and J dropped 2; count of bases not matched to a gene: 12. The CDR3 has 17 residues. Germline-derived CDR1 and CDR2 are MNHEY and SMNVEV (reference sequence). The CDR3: CASSPAGWSGGAYEQYF. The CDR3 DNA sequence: TGTGCCAGCAGTCCCGCTGGATGGAGCGGGGGGGCCTACGAGCAGTACTTC.

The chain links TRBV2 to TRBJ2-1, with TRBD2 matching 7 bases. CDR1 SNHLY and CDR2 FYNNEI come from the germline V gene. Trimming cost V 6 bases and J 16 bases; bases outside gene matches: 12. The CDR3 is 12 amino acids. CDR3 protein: CASSETRGRIFF. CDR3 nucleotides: TGTGCCAGCAGCGAAACGCGGGGGAGAATTTTCTTC. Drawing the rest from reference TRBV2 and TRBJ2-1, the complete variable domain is EPEVTQTPSHQVTQMGQEVILRCVPISNHLYFYWYRQILGQKVEFLVSFYNNEISEKSEIFDDQFSVERPDGSNFTLKIRSTKLEDSAMYFCASSETRGRIFFGPGTRLTVL.

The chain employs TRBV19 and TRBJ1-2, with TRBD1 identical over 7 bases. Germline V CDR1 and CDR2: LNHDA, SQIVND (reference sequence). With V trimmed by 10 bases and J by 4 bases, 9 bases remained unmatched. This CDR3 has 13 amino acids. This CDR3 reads CATADRASYGYTF. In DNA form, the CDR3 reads TGTGCCACCGCCGACAGGGCTTCCTATGGCTACACCTTC.

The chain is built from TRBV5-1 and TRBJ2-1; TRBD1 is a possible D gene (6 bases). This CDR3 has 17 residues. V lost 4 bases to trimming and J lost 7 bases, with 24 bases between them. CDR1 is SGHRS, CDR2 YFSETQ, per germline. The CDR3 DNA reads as TGCGCCAGCAGCCAAACCCCACAGGGTCTCAGCATTAATGAGCAGTTCTTC. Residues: CASSQTPQGLSINEQFF.